A selection of T cell receptor beta chains follows, all from one sample in a study of CD4 T cells in relation to SARS-CoV-2 and coronaviruses. Clones were read by immunoSEQ multiplex PCR, and TCRdb kept only the in-frame ones, dropping some. This table holds about 55,000 clones, 75% to 90% found once. Material: memory CD4+ T cells from PBMCs. Receptor source: a human donor in good health. Each CDR3 is given with its conserved first and last residue. The D gene is left open where the match is weak. Not all rows give a size; the values are once, few, many and, for expanded clones, a class.

v_gene: TRBV30
j_gene: TRBJ1-1
abundance: -
d_gene: TRBD1
CDR3aa: CAWRGQGRGTSNTEAFF
CDR3nt: TGTGCCTGGAGGGGACAGGGGAGGGGTACATCGAACACTGAAGCTTTCTTT

v_gene: TRBV2
j_gene: TRBJ2-7
abundance: -
d_gene: -
CDR3aa: CASRGHDLFYEQYF
CDR3nt: TGTGCCAGCAGGGGACATGACCTGTTCTACGAGCAGTACTTC

v_gene: TRBV5-8
j_gene: TRBJ1-6
abundance: -
d_gene: -
CDR3aa: CASRLTRGGNSPLHF
CDR3nt: TGTGCCAGCAGATTGACCAGGGGAGGGAATTCACCCCTCCACTTT

v_gene: TRBV28
j_gene: TRBJ2-1
abundance: -
d_gene: TRBD2
CDR3aa: CASSLGGLAGRIEQFF
CDR3nt: TGTGCCAGCAGTTTAGGTGGACTAGCGGGGCGGATAGAGCAGTTCTTC

v_gene: TRBV11-3
j_gene: TRBJ2-1
abundance: -
d_gene: -
CDR3aa: CASSLGQVSYNEQFF
CDR3nt: TGTGCCAGCAGCTTAGGACAGGTCTCCTACAATGAGCAGTTCTTC

v_gene: TRBV3-1/TRBV3-2
j_gene: TRBJ2-7
abundance: -
d_gene: -
CDR3aa: CASSQTPPTATYEQYF
CDR3nt: TGTGCCAGCAGCCAAACGCCCCCCACAGCCACCTACGAGCAGTACTTC

v_gene: TRBV29-1
j_gene: TRBJ1-1
abundance: -
d_gene: -
CDR3aa: CSVGSVVGVLTEAFF
CDR3nt: TGCAGCGTTGGGTCGGTGGTCGGGGTACTCACTGAAGCTTTCTTT

v_gene: TRBV19
j_gene: TRBJ2-7
abundance: -
d_gene: TRBD2
CDR3aa: CASSHGTSGSYEQYF
CDR3nt: TGTGCCAGTAGCCACGGGACTAGCGGGAGTTACGAGCAGTACTTC

v_gene: TRBV30
j_gene: TRBJ1-6
abundance: few
d_gene: -
CDR3aa: CASARGYNSPLHF
CDR3nt: TGTGCCTCCGCGAGGGGATATAATTCACCCCTCCACTTT

v_gene: TRBV7-2
j_gene: TRBJ2-5
abundance: -
d_gene: TRBD2
CDR3aa: CASSLGLAGARETQYF
CDR3nt: TGTGCCAGCAGCTTGGGACTAGCGGGAGCGAGAGAGACCCAGTACTTC

v_gene: TRBV5-1
j_gene: TRBJ2-5
abundance: -
d_gene: TRBD1
CDR3aa: CASSLGQGNLGETQYF
CDR3nt: TGCGCCAGCAGCCTGGGACAGGGTAACCTTGGGGAGACCCAGTACTTC

v_gene: TRBV6-1
j_gene: TRBJ2-1
abundance: -
d_gene: -
CDR3aa: CASSGRPSWQTVNEQFF
CDR3nt: TGTGCCAGCAGTGGCCGGCCCTCTTGGCAGACAGTCAATGAGCAGTTCTTC

v_gene: TRBV28
j_gene: TRBJ2-5
abundance: -
d_gene: -
CDR3aa: CASSLSGPGGGGETQYF
CDR3nt: TGTGCCAGCAGTTTGTCAGGGCCAGGGGGAGGGGGAGAGACCCAGTACTTC

v_gene: TRBV2
j_gene: TRBJ1-2
abundance: -
d_gene: TRBD1
CDR3aa: CASIRTGWGYTF
CDR3nt: TGTGCCAGCATCCGGACAGGCTGGGGCTACACCTTC

v_gene: TRBV5-6
j_gene: TRBJ2-7
abundance: -
d_gene: TRBD1
CDR3aa: CASSLTRTGSRYEQYF
CDR3nt: TGTGCCAGCAGCTTGACCAGGACAGGCTCAAGGTACGAGCAGTACTTC

v_gene: TRBV6-5
j_gene: TRBJ1-3
abundance: -
d_gene: -
CDR3aa: CASSYSMQGSGNTIYF
CDR3nt: TGTGCCAGCAGTTACTCGATGCAGGGCTCCGGAAACACCATATATTTT

v_gene: TRBV28
j_gene: TRBJ2-3
abundance: once
d_gene: TRBD1
CDR3aa: CASSLPTGTGTDTQYF
CDR3nt: TGTGCCAGCAGTCTCCCGACCGGGACAGGCACAGATACGCAGTATTTT

v_gene: TRBV9
j_gene: TRBJ2-1
abundance: -
d_gene: TRBD2
CDR3aa: CASSPRPGLAGEVEFF
CDR3nt: TGTGCCAGCAGCCCTCGACCGGGACTAGCGGGAGAGGTGGAGTTCTTC